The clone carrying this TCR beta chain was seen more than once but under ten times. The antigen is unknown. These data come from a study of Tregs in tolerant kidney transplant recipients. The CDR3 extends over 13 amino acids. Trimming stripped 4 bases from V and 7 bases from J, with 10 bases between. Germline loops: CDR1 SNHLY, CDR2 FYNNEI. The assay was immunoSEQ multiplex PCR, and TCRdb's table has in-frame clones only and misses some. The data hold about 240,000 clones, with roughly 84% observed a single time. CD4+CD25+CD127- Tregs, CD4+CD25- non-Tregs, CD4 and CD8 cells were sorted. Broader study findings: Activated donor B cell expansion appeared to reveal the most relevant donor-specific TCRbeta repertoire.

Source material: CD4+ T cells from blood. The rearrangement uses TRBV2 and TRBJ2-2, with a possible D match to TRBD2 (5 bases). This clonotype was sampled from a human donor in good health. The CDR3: CASSVDAGGELFF. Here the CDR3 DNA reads TGTGCCAGCAGTGTGGATGCGGGCGGGGAGCTGTTTTTT.